A single TCR beta chain is shown here with its context. This clone was detected only a few times. Its antigen remains unidentified. There are no base qualities to consult, and no much larger clone falls within one base. The sample belongs to a study of memory CD4+ T cells and cytomegalovirus serostatus (dated by TCRdb to the late 2010s). Broadly, across the study: A total of some 33 healthy Belgian adults, of whom 9 were CMV seropositive and about 25 were CMV seronegative, were included in the cohort. To replicate a published TCR-based CMV serostatus classifier, the researchers sequenced the CD4+ memory TCRbeta repertoires of a Belgian cohort whose cytomegalovirus serostatus was known. Results the study describes overall, beyond this receptor: Among the roughly 160 previously reported CMV-associated TCRbeta sequences, 67 showed up in the CD4+ memory repertoires, with each one found in between one and five individuals. On the Belgian cohort, the classifier based on the original framework reached a median bootstrapped AUC of 0.95, with a 95% CI of 0.76-1.00. Unlike the original study, which covered naive and memory CD4+ and CD8+ populations, the Belgian study sequenced only CD4+CD45RO+ memory cells. The results were interpreted as suggesting that the CMV-associated TCR signature is largely present in the CD4+ memory repertoire. For predicting CMV serostatus, the median bootstrapped AUC was approximately 0.95 using the original framework and over 0.9 using a US-trained random forest.

The CDR3 starts with the cysteine, ends with the phenylalanine, and has 14 residues. Just CDR3 DNA is preserved here, 42 bases in frame from base 1. Reading the germline V gene gives CDR1 SGHDT and CDR2 YYEEEE. The trim is 5 bases for V and 8 bases for J, with a gap of 19 bases between the germline ends. Single viable CD3+CD4+CD8-CD45RO+ cells were sorted as memory CD4+ T cells on a FACSAria II. To determine CMV serostatus, a Roche Elecsys assay was used that detects serum IgG against CMV pp150, pp28, p38 and p52. Once the samples were thawed, total CD4+ T cells were enriched through positive selection using CD4 magnetic microbeads. Samples originated from another study that specifically interrogated the CD4+ T cell memory repertoire. Peripheral blood mononuclear cells were isolated and cryopreserved according to standard operating procedures, and serum was stored at -80 degrees C. Staining used CD3-PerCP (BW264/56), CD4-APC (RPA-T4), CD45RO-PE (UCHT1) and CD8-Pacific Orange (3B5) antibodies, with Sytox blue excluding non-viable cells.

The Quick-DNA Microprep Kit was used to extract genomic DNA from the sorted cells. Amplification of TCRbeta DNA was done with the immunoSEQ hsTCRbeta kit, following the protocol from the manufacturer. TCRbeta libraries were sequenced on an Illumina MiSeq instrument. As for how the authors treated the data: After out-of-frame sequences were removed, 2.4 million or so distinct TCRbeta sequences remained, averaging around 70,000 per individual. Two values were used to score each individual: the count of around 150 previously reported CMV-associated TCRbeta sequences and the total count of productive distinct TCRbeta sequences. A beta-binomial model was reimplemented in Python, and scikit-learn random forests with default parameters were trained on US cohort data. Classifier performance on the Belgian cohort was reported as the median AUC with percentile confidence intervals calculated over 10,000 bootstrap iterations. Not all clones reach the TCRdb copy of this immuneACCESS table, which keeps in-frame sequences only. Checked studies attribute under half of the gap to unresolved V genes and leave the rest unexplained. That table supplies the V and J calls and clone size; D and trimming were determined from the DNA. The sample profile shows 35,000 to 45,000 clones; over 65% of them were found once. The ten most abundant clones make up roughly 0.8% of the sample.

The sequencing sample was made of memory CD4+ T cells from blood. This receptor was identified in an adult in good health and CMV-seronegative. The rearrangement joined TRBV5-6 to TRBJ1-1, with the D gene not clear enough to name. The bases read TGTGCCAGCAGTTCCCTTGTTGGAGGGAGAGAAGCTTTCTTT. Its amino acids are CASSSLVGGREAFF.